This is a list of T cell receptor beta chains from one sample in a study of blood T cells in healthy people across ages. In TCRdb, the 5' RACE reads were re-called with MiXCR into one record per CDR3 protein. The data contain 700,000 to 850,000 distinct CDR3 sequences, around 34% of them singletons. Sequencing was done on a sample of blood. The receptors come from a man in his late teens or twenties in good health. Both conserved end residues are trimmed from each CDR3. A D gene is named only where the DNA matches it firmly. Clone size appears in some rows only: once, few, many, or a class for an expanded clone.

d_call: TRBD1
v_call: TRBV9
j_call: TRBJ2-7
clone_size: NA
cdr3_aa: ASSQGGDRSYEQY

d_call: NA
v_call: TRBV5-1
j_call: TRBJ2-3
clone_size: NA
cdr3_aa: ASSLEGLGSDTQY

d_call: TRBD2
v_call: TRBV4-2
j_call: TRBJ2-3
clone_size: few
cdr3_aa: ASSDAWLRASGGTDTQY

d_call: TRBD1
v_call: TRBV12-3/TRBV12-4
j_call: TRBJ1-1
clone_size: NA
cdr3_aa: ASSKGDSGSTEAF

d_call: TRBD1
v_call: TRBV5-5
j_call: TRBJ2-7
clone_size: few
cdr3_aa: ASSFLPGGHLDYEQY

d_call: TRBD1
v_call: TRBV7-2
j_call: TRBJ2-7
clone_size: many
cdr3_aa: ASSLRDRAYEQY

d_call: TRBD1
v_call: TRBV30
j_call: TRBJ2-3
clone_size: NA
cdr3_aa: AWSKTGDGTDTQY

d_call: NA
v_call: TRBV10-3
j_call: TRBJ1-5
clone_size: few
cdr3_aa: ATGQGLESNQPQH

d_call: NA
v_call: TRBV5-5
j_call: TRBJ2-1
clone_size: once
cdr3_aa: ASSRRLDTNEQF

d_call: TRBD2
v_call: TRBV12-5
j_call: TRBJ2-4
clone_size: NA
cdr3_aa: ASGLPSTSGGPKNIQY

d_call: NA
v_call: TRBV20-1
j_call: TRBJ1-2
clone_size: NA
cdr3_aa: SARDVASIGYGYT

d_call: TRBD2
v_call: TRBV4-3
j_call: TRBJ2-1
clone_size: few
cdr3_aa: ASSQEETSGPYNEQF

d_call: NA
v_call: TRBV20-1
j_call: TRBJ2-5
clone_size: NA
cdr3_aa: SAAFGETQY

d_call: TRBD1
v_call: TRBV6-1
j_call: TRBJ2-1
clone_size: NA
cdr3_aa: ASSPGQGAGLSYNEQF

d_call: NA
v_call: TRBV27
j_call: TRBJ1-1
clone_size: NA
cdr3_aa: ASSVATNTEAF

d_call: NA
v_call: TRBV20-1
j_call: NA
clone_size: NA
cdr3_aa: SARDGSLRSEQY

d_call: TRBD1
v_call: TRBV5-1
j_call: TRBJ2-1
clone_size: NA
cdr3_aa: ASSWGTEVDEQF

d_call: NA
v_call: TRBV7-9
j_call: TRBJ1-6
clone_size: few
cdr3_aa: ASSLQDWGGRRSPLH

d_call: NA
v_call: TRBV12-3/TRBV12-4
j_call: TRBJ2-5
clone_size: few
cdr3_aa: ASSLNSGPQETQY

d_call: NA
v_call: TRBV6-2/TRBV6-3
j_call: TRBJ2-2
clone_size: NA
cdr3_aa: ASSALRGNTGELF

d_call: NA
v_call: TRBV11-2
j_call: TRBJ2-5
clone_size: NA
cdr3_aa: ASSRTGKETQY

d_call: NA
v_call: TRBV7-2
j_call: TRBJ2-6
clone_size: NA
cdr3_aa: ASSIQGFAGANVLT

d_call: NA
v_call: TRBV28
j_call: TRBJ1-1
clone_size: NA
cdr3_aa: ASSPPGRPEAF

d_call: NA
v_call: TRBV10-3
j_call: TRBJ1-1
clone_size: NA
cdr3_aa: AIAPTLTENTEAF

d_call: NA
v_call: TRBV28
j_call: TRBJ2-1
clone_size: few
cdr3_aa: ASRPGGVGSNEQF

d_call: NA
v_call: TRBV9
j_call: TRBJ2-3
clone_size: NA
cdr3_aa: ASSGLGGTDTRY

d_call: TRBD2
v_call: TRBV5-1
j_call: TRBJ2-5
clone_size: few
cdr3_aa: ASSFGGGYQETQY

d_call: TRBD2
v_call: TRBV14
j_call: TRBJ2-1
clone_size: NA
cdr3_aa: ASSQGARTSHGEQF

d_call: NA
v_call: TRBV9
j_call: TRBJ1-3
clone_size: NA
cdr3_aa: ASTREGTSFGNTIY

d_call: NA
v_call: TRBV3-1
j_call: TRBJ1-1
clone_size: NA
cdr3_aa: ASSQDVQGNAEAF

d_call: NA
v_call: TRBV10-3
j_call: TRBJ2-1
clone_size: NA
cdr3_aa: ASYPGTSLYNEQF

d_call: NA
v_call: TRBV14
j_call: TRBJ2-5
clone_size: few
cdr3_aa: ASSRDSASQY

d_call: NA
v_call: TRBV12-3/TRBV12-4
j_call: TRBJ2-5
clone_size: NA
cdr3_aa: ASSLDRDTQETQY

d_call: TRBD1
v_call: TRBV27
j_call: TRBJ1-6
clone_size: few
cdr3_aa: ASSLGTGRTSPLH

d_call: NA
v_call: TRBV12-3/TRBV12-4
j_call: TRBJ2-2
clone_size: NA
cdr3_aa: ASSLFEGSGELF

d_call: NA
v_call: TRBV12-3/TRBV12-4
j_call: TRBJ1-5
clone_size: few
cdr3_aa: ASSSTSNQPQH

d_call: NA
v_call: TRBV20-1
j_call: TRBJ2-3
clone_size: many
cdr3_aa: SAYNPGDTQY

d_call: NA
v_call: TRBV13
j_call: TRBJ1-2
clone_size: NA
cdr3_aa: AGSSQGRYGYT

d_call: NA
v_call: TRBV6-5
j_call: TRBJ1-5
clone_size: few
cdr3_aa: ASSYRQDSNQPQH

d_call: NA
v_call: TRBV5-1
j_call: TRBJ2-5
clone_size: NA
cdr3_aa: ASSTGRTQETQY

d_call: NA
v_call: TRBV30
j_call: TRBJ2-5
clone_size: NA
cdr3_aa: AWSHGEETQY

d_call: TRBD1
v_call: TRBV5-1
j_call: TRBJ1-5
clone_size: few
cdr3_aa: ASSSQGDQPQH

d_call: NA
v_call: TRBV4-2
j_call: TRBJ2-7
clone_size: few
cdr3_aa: ASSQELARTAQY

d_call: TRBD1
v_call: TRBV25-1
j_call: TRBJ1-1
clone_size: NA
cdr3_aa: ASSTNTGAKGEAF